Sequencing of this T cell receptor beta chain was carried out in a study of cytomegalovirus exposure and HLA in healthy donors. Regarding the study as a whole: The authors later found TCR association rates varying by HLA locus, with DRB1 most and HLA-C fewest. Cytomegalovirus status was reportedly diagnosed by the classifier with high specificity and sensitivity.

Per the germline V gene, CDR1 is SNHLY and CDR2 is FYNNEI. This CDR3 spans 13 amino acids. The V end was cut by 6 bases, the J end by 2 bases, with 10 bases between. Primers for the PCR totalled 60 Vbeta and 13 Jbeta. The assay was immunoSEQ multiplex PCR, and TCRdb's table has in-frame clones only and misses some. The sample table includes roughly 120,000 clones. On this clone: The antigen remains undetermined.

Specimen: PBMCs. This sequence was found in a man aged 25-45 years in good health and CMV-seronegative. The chain has TRBV2 and TRBJ1-1, with D unclear. CDR3 nucleotide sequence: TGTGCCAGCAGGAGAGACTTTAACACTGAAGCTTTCTTT. Amino acids: CASRRDFNTEAFF.